A single sample is the source of the 25 T cell receptor beta chains below, sequenced in a study of early T cells in non-severe SARS-CoV-2 infection. One entry per CDR3 protein, called by TCRdb with MiXCR from the 5' RACE reads. This table holds fewer than 35,000 distinct CDR3 sequences, approximately 10% found once. Sequences were obtained from whole blood. The receptors here all came from an adult who was a healthcare worker with PCR-confirmed SARS-CoV-2 infection or an uninfected control (not recorded which).

This clonotype appeared many times. This chain joins TRBV7-4 and TRBJ2-5, with a possible D match to TRBD1 (5 bases). The CDR3 runs to 16 residues. In germline, CDR1 is SGHVT, CDR2 SQSDAQ. The V end was cut by 7 bases, the J end by 2 bases, with 20 bases between. CDR3 amino acids: CASTPARVPRQETQYF. The CDR3 DNA follows: TGTGCCAGCACCCCAGCCAGGGTCCCAAGACAAGAGACCCAGTACTTC. The entire variable domain, with the rest obtained from reference TRBV7-4 and TRBJ2-5, is as follows: GAGVSQSPRYKVAKRGRDVALRCDSISGHVTLYWYRQTLGQGSEVLTYSQSDAQRDKSGRPSGRFSAERPERSVSTLKIQRTEQGDSAVYLCASTPARVPRQETQYFGPGTRLLVL.

This clonotype has ten or more counts. The rearrangement links TRBV20-1 to TRBJ1-6, with 9 bases identical to TRBD1. After removal of 4 bases from V and 6 bases from J, the junction contained 1 base not matched to a gene. The CDR3 contains 13 residues. CDR1 and CDR2 from the germline V gene are DFQATT and SNEGSKA (reference sequence). CDR3 nucleotide sequence: TGCAGTGCTATGGACAGGGGTAATTCACCCCTCCACTTT. Its protein is CSAMDRGNSPLHF.

This chain connects TRBV7-3 to TRBJ1-1; 8 bases are a match to TRBD1. The CDR3 is made up of 15 amino acids. Germline lookup yields CDR1 SGHTA and CDR2 FQGTGA. V gave up 2 bases and J gave up 1 base; unmatched junction bases: 3. CDR3 region: CASSLEGQANTEAFF. Written as DNA, the CDR3 is TGTGCCAGCAGCTTAGAGGGACAGGCGAACACTGAAGCTTTCTTT.

CDR3 protein: CASSPQLNTEAFF. For the CDR3, the DNA is TGTGCCAGCTCACCTCAGTTGAACACTGAAGCTTTCTTT. The genes are TRBV18 and TRBJ1-1; D gene uncertain. The V end was cut by 3 bases, the J end by 0 bases, with 5 bases between. Germline assignment: CDR1 KGHSH and CDR2 LQKENI. The CDR3 spans 13 residues.

This clonotype was found many times. The V and J genes are TRBV10-3 and TRBJ2-5; weak D call: TRBD2 (6 bases). V gave up 6 bases and J gave up 5 bases, with 16 bases separating them. The CDR3 covers 14 residues. Germline values: CDR1 ENHRY, CDR2 SYGVKD. The CDR3 protein is CAIRDPGVLETQYF. DNA of the CDR3: TGTGCCATCAGGGACCCGGGGGTTCTGGAGACCCAGTACTTC.

At least ten counts were recorded for this clonotype. The rearrangement links TRBV7-3 to TRBJ2-2; 11 bases are a match to TRBD1. Germline V CDR1 and CDR2: SGHTA, FQGTGA. V dropped 3 bases and J dropped 3; count of bases not matched to a gene: 0. The CDR3 has 15 residues. The CDR3 protein is CASSLGQGDTGELFF. CDR3 sequence (DNA): TGTGCCAGCAGCTTGGGACAGGGGGACACCGGGGAGCTGTTTTTT.

This chain links TRBV7-3 with TRBJ2-5; TRBD1 is a possible D gene (6 bases). CDR3 length: 14 amino acids. Trimming cost V 4 bases and J 1 base, with 10 bases left between them. Germline V CDR1 and CDR2: SGHTA, FQGTGA. CDR3 DNA: TGTGCCAGCAGCTGGACAGCGGCCCAAGAGACCCAGTACTTC. This encodes CASSWTAAQETQYF.

This clonotype came up a few times. The V gene is TRBV7-2, the J gene TRBJ1-2; D is ambiguous. Germline CDR1 SGHTA, CDR2 FQGNSA. V was pared by 3 bases and J by 5 bases, with 7 bases between. There are 12 residues in the CDR3. CDR3 in DNA: TGTGCCAGCAGCTTTATGCGGTATGGCTACACCTTC. Protein: CASSFMRYGYTF.

This clonotype was seen many times. This sequence joins TRBV5-6 and TRBJ2-3, with D perhaps matching TRBD2 (5 bases). V lost 1 base and J lost 6, with 18 bases in between. Germline CDR1 is SGHDT and CDR2 is YYEEEE. The CDR3 has 16 amino acids. DNA of the CDR3: TGTGCCAGCAGCTTGTTAAGGCTAGCTTATAGGGATACGCAGTATTTT. Encoded protein: CASSLLRLAYRDTQYF.

The V and J genes are TRBV20-1 and TRBJ2-7, with a possible D match to TRBD2 (7 bases). Germline CDR1 and CDR2: DFQATT and SNEGSKA (reference sequence). Trimming stripped 1 base from V and 4 bases from J, with 20 bases between. CDR3 length: 16 amino acids. CDR3 in amino acids: CSARAEGGPLYYEQYF. The CDR3, as DNA: TGCAGTGCTAGAGCCGAGGGGGGGCCCCTTTATTACGAGCAGTACTTC.

Points on this clonotype: A single base separates this from a much larger clone, so it may be a read error. The chain couples TRBV6-2 or TRBV6-3 to TRBJ1-2; 8 nucleotides line up with TRBD1. From germline, CDR1 is MNHEY and CDR2 SVGEGT. The CDR3 contains 15 residues. The DNA for the CDR3 is TGTACCAGCAGCTTACCCGGACAGGGAAGCGGTGGCTACACCTTC. Translating it yields CTSSLPGQGSGGYTF.

This clonotype was counted ten times or more. This rearrangement joins TRBV5-1 to TRBJ1-5; D uncertain. CDR3 length equals 14 residues. The ends were cut back, 2 bases at V and 2 bases at J, with 8 bases in the middle. CDR1 and CDR2 from the germline V gene are SGHRS and YFSETQ. CDR3 DNA sequence: TGCGCCAGCAGCTTAACCACAGGCAATCAGCCCCAGCATTTT. As protein: CASSLTTGNQPQHF.

In its sample, this clonotype was seen a few times. J is TRBJ1-1 and V is TRBV10-3, with D possibly being TRBD1 (5 bases). Trimming removed 2 bases from V and 2 bases from J, with 9 bases in between. The CDR3 has 14 amino acids. CDR1 ENHRY and CDR2 SYGVKD come from the germline V gene. This CDR3 reads CAISERGLNTEAFF. The CDR3, as DNA: TGTGCCATCAGTGAGAGGGGCCTCAACACTGAAGCTTTCTTT.

This clonotype was recorded many times. The J gene is TRBJ2-3, the V gene TRBV19; D unclear. V was pared by 3 bases and J by 0 bases, with 7 bases between. The CDR3 runs to 14 residues. Germline CDR1 is LNHDA and CDR2 is SQIVND (reference sequence). As DNA, the CDR3 is TGTGCCAGTAGTATCGACCGTAGCACAGATACGCAGTATTTT. Translated: CASSIDRSTDTQYF.

This clonotype was counted at least ten times. This chain connects TRBV18 to TRBJ2-7, with TRBD1 matching over 9 bases. V was pared by 3 bases and J by 6 bases, with 0 bases of the junction left unmatched. Germline V gene lookup returns CDR1 KGHSH and CDR2 LQKENI. The CDR3 has 12 residues. This CDR3 is CASSPDRGEQYF. Here the CDR3 DNA reads TGTGCCAGCTCACCGGACAGGGGCGAGCAGTACTTC.

On this clonotype itself: Given a much more abundant clone one base away, this may be a read error. The conserved phenylalanine or tryptophan normally closing the CDR3 is absent here, so this likely arose from a read error. The V gene is TRBV7-2, the J gene TRBJ2-7, with TRBD1 identical over 10 bases. In germline, CDR1 is SGHTA, CDR2 FQGNSA. There are 15 residues in the CDR3. J was trimmed by 0 bases and V by 5 bases; bases with no gene match: 4. The CDR3 DNA reads as TGTGCCAGCAGCCGGGACAGGGGTAGCTCCTACGAGCAGTACATC. Protein product: CASSRDRGSSYEQYI.

The V call is TRBV7-9, the J call TRBJ2-3, with 10 bases identical to TRBD2. The CDR3 has 14 amino acids. Trimming cost V 3 bases and J 6 bases; bases outside gene matches: 3. Germline V gene data show CDR1 as SEHNR and CDR2 as FQNEAQ (reference sequence). The CDR3 region is CASSFASGGDTQYF. In DNA form, the CDR3 reads TGTGCCAGCAGCTTCGCTAGCGGGGGCGATACGCAGTATTTT.

This clonotype occurred a few times. The rearrangement links TRBV9 to TRBJ1-5; the D is unclear. This CDR3 has 14 amino acids. Trimming shortened V by 1 base and J by 4 bases, and 9 bases separated the two germline ends. CDR1 is SGDLS and CDR2 is YYNGEE in the germline V gene. CDR3 in amino acids: CASSVTDGNQPQHF. The CDR3 DNA sequence: TGTGCCAGCAGCGTAACGGACGGAAATCAGCCCCAGCATTTT.

This clonotype was seen repeatedly, ten times or more. The J gene is TRBJ2-5, the V gene TRBV2; D call uncertain. This CDR3 comprises 13 residues. Germline assignment: CDR1 SNHLY and CDR2 FYNNEI. The V end was cut by 7 bases, the J end by 0 bases, with 9 bases between. CDR3 loop: CASTRDNQETQYF. In DNA form, the CDR3 reads TGTGCCAGCACTAGAGACAACCAAGAGACCCAGTACTTC.

Ten or more counts support this clonotype. This chain uses TRBV5-4 with TRBJ1-1; the D gene is possibly TRBD1 (5 bases). The V end was cut by 4 bases, the J end by 2 bases, with 18 bases between. The CDR3 is made up of 16 amino acids. CDR1 and CDR2 (germline): SGHNT, YYREEE (reference sequence). CDR3 in amino acids: CASSLPTGTGNTEAFF. CDR3 nucleotides: TGTGCCAGCAGCCTTCCTACCGGGACGGGAAACACTGAAGCTTTCTTT.

This clonotype has at least ten counts. This chain joins TRBV12-3 or TRBV12-4 and TRBJ2-1, with D tentatively TRBD1 (5 bases). The CDR3 has 14 amino acids. V lost 6 bases, J lost 4 bases, and 13 bases lay in between. The CDR3 DNA is TGTGCCAGCAGATTCCAGGGCGATTACAATGAGCAGTTCTTC. It translates to CASRFQGDYNEQFF.

V and J are TRBV4-3 and TRBJ2-3; 10 bases are shared with TRBD2. After removal of 1 base from V and 5 bases from J, the junction contained 6 bases not matched to a gene. This CDR3 region has 16 residues. Germline V gene lookup returns CDR1 LGHNA and CDR2 YSLEER. The CDR3 nucleotides read TGCGCCAGCAGCCAAGCGAGCGGGGGGGCCGGAGATACGCAGTATTTT. Translating it yields CASSQASGGAGDTQYF.

The chain uses TRBV24-1 and TRBJ2-3, with no clear D. Trimming stripped 6 bases from V and 2 bases from J, with 2 bases between. Germline values: CDR1 KGHDR, CDR2 SFDVKD. The CDR3 runs 11 residues. The DNA for the CDR3 is TGTGCCACCAGTTTCACAGATACGCAGTATTTT. It yields the protein CATSFTDTQYF.

This clonotype was counted a few times. V gene TRBV7-9 combines with J gene TRBJ2-1; tentatively, D is TRBD1 (5 bases). Germline V gene sequence: CDR1 SEHNR, CDR2 FQNEAQ (reference sequence). The CDR3 has 12 residues. The V end lost 3 bases, the J end lost 15 bases, and 15 bases lay between the germline ends. The CDR3 DNA follows: TGTGCCAGCAGCTTTAGCATACAGGATCGGTTCTTC. This encodes CASSFSIQDRFF.

The gene calls are TRBV7-3 and TRBJ2-2; D may correspond to TRBD1 or TRBD2 (6 bases each). Germline CDR1 SGHTA, CDR2 FQGTGA. This CDR3 is 16 amino acids long. The V gene lost 4 bases and the J gene lost 2 bases, with 14 bases spanning the gap. In DNA form, the CDR3 reads TGTGCCAGCAGCTCAGTAGGGGGGCAAAACACCGGGGAGCTGTTTTTT. Protein: CASSSVGGQNTGELFF.